Presented here are 26 T cell receptor beta chains from one specimen sequenced in a study of blood T cell repertoires in COVID-19. This table comes from immunoSEQ multiplex PCR, and its TCRdb copy is limited to in-frame clones, with some not included. This sample has roughly 230,000 clones, with about 80% found just once. Sequences were obtained from PBMCs or T cells enriched from blood (not recorded which). Every receptor here comes from a man in his fifties who had recovered from COVID-19.

V usage is TRBV3-1 (or the pseudogene TRBV3-2) and J usage is TRBJ2-3, with D possibly being TRBD1 (6 bases). The CDR3 sequence is 18 residues long. The germline gives CDR1 LGHDT, CDR2 YNNKEL (reference sequence). Trimming stripped 0 bases from V and 6 bases from J, with 22 bases between. DNA of the CDR3: TGTGCCAGCAGCCAAGATACATTGGGTGGCAGGGGTTTGGATACGCAGTATTTT. Translating it yields CASSQDTLGGRGLDTQYF.

This sequence joins TRBV10-3 and TRBJ2-2; tentative D call: TRBD2 (6 bases). The ends were cut back, 10 bases at V and 0 bases at J, with 18 bases in the middle. This CDR3 comprises 16 residues. CDR1 is ENHRY, CDR2 SYGVKD, per germline. This CDR3 is CATRESGAANTGELFF. The CDR3 coding sequence is TGTGCCACCAGGGAATCGGGAGCAGCGAACACCGGGGAGCTGTTTTTT.

The rearrangement joins TRBV2 to TRBJ1-1, with a tentative D call TRBD1 (5 bases). V lost 7 bases, J lost 1 base, and 10 bases lay in between. This CDR3 is 13 amino acids long. Germline lookup yields CDR1 SNHLY and CDR2 FYNNEI. CDR3 residues: CASIRQPNTEAFF. The CDR3 region has the DNA TGTGCCAGCATTAGACAGCCGAACACTGAAGCTTTCTTT.

The genes are TRBV9 and TRBJ2-1, with D tentatively TRBD2 (6 bases). This CDR3 comprises 18 residues. Germline V gives CDR1 SGDLS, CDR2 YYNGEE. V was clipped by 6 bases and J by 5 bases, with 27 bases between them. CDR3 in DNA: TGTGCCAGCATCTCGCGTACCGGGACTCCCCGGCCAAACAATGAGCAGTTCTTC. The encoded protein is CASISRTGTPRPNNEQFF.

V and J are TRBV19 and TRBJ1-6; 8 bases are shared with TRBD1. V lost 6 bases to trimming and J lost 10 bases; unmatched junction nucleotides: 8. The CDR3 runs to 14 residues. Germline assignment: CDR1 LNHDA and CDR2 SQIVND (reference sequence). The CDR3 DNA reads as TGTGCCAGTAGGGACAGGGTTGAAGGATCACCCCTCCACTTT. It codes for CASRDRVEGSPLHF. The complete variable domain, with remaining parts taken from reference TRBV19 and TRBJ1-6, reads DGGITQSPKYLFRKEGQNVTLSCEQNLNHDAMYWYRQDPGQGLRLIYYSQIVNDFQKGDIAEGYSVSREKKESFPLTVTSAQKNPTAFYLCASRDRVEGSPLHFGNGTRLTVT.

This chain connects TRBV19 to TRBJ2-1, with 8 bases matching TRBD2. J was trimmed by 9 bases and V by 5 bases; bases with no gene match: 6. There are 13 residues in the CDR3. Germline CDR1 is LNHDA and CDR2 is SQIVND (reference sequence). The CDR3 DNA reads as TGTGCCAGTAGTCCACCGGCGGGGGGTGAGCAGTTCTTC. Protein: CASSPPAGGEQFF.

V and J are TRBV3-1 (or the pseudogene TRBV3-2) and TRBJ2-7; D perhaps matches TRBD1 (5 bases). Germline-derived CDR1 and CDR2 are LGHDT and YNNKEL (reference sequence). V dropped 6 bases and J dropped 0 bases, with 9 bases sitting between them. This CDR3 comprises 13 residues. The CDR3: CASRAQGSYEQYF. The CDR3 nucleotides read TGTGCCAGCAGGGCCCAGGGCTCCTACGAGCAGTACTTC.

The rearrangement links TRBV5-4 to TRBJ2-2; 10 positions agree with TRBD2. The CDR3 loop spans 15 amino acids. J was trimmed by 4 bases and V by 4 bases; bases with no gene match: 4. The germline V gene has CDR1 SGHNT and CDR2 YYREEE (reference sequence). The CDR3 nucleotides are TGTGCCAGCAGCCCCCGGACTAGCGGCACCGGGGAGCTGTTTTTT. It yields the protein CASSPRTSGTGELFF.

The chain employs TRBV7-9 and TRBJ2-3, with D perhaps matching TRBD1 (6 bases). The CDR3 is 17 amino acids. Germline CDR1 and CDR2: SEHNR and FQNEAQ (reference sequence). Trimming took off 4 bases at V and 0 bases at J, with 17 bases between the two ends. The DNA for the CDR3 is TGTGCCAGCAGCTCCCCCCTACAGGGTCAAAGCACAGATACGCAGTATTTT. It encodes CASSSPLQGQSTDTQYF.

As to this clone: Its ends do not fully match the called genes, so a read error is possible. The rearrangement uses TRBV12-3 or TRBV12-4 and TRBJ1-5; D ambiguous. The length of the CDR3 is 13 residues. This CDR3 is CASRLGSDQPQHF. In DNA, the CDR3 is TGTGCCAGCAGGTTGGGTAGCGATCAGCCCCAGCATTTT.

The chain couples TRBV28 to TRBJ2-4, with TRBD2 as a possible D gene (5 bases). The CDR3 extends over 17 amino acids. CDR1 and CDR2 (germline): MDHEN, SYDVKM. V was clipped by 6 bases and J by 1 base, with 19 bases between them. CDR3 sequence reads: CASSPASGGEAKNIQYF. The CDR3 coding sequence is TGTGCCAGCAGCCCAGCGTCTGGTGGGGAGGCCAAAAACATTCAGTACTTC.

The chain joins TRBV7-6 to TRBJ2-5; D may be TRBD2 (5 bases). Deletions cut 8 bases from V and 5 bases from J, with 12 bases between. CDR1 is SGHVS, CDR2 FNYEAQ, per germline. This CDR3 spans 12 amino acids. The CDR3 coding sequence is TGTGCCAGCCGGGGAGCCGCTGAGACCCAGTACTTC. Residues: CASRGAAETQYF. Together with reference TRBV7-6 and TRBJ2-5, the CDR3 gives the full variable domain: GAGVSQSPRYKVTKRGQDVALRCDPISGHVSLYWYRQALGQGPEFLTYFNYEAQQDKSGLPNDRFSAERPEGSISTLTIQRTEQRDSAMYRCASRGAAETQYFGPGTRLLVL.

The rearrangement joins TRBV5-1 to TRBJ1-6, with D possibly matching TRBD1 (5 bases). Looked up from germline, CDR1 is SGHRS and CDR2 is YFSETQ. This CDR3 region has 15 residues. Trimming pared 0 bases from V and 9 bases from J, leaving 13 bases between. The CDR3 coding sequence is TGCGCCAGCAGCTTGGACCAAGGGGTGGGTTCACCCCTCCACTTT. This gives the protein CASSLDQGVGSPLHF.

This sequence joins TRBV7-9 and TRBJ2-3; 8 positions match TRBD2. Germline V lookup: CDR1 SEHNR, CDR2 FQNEAQ (reference sequence). The CDR3 runs to 17 residues. The trim removed 5 bases at V and 0 bases at J, leaving 10 bases unmatched. CDR3 in amino acids: CASSPPIAGPSTDTQYF. In nucleotides, the CDR3 is TGTGCCAGCAGCCCACCGATAGCGGGGCCTAGCACAGATACGCAGTATTTT.

This clone was found once. The rearrangement joins TRBV5-8 to TRBJ2-3; perhaps TRBD1 as D (6 bases). The V gene's germline CDR1 is SGHTS and CDR2 YDEGEE. V was cut by 2 bases and J by 1 base, with 11 bases left in between. The CDR3 has 15 residues. The CDR3 is CASSLRQARTDTQYF. CDR3 in DNA: TGTGCCAGCAGCTTAAGACAGGCACGCACAGATACGCAGTATTTT.

This sequence joins TRBV2 and TRBJ2-2; D perhaps matches TRBD2 (5 bases). The germline CDR1 and CDR2 sequences are SNHLY and FYNNEI. This CDR3 has 15 amino acids. Trimming took off 3 bases at V and 0 bases at J, with 8 bases between the two ends. CDR3 protein: CASSDEGPNTGELFF. In nucleotides, the CDR3 is TGTGCCAGCAGTGATGAGGGCCCGAACACCGGGGAGCTGTTTTTT.

The sample holds a few counts of this clone. This chain connects TRBV5-4 to TRBJ2-7, with D possibly TRBD2 on 6 matching bases. The CDR3 spans 13 residues. Per the germline V gene, CDR1 is SGHNT and CDR2 is YYREEE (reference sequence). Trimming took 4 bases from V and 7 from J, leaving 15 bases between them. The CDR3 here is CASSAGLVMEQYF. CDR3 coding DNA: TGTGCCAGCAGCGCGGGACTCGTGATGGAGCAGTACTTC.

The V call is TRBV30, the J call TRBJ1-3; 8 nucleotides align to TRBD1. CDR1 is GTSNPN, CDR2 SVGIG, per germline (reference sequence). The CDR3 runs to 17 residues. The ends lost 0 bases at V and 1 base at J; junction bases unmatched: 8. The CDR3 DNA follows: TGTGCCTGGAGTGTACGGACAGGGACTATGTCTGGAAACACCATATATTTT. It is translated as CAWSVRTGTMSGNTIYF.

V gene TRBV6-1 combines with J gene TRBJ1-4; 8 positions agree with TRBD1. The CDR3 has 16 amino acids. CDR1 MNHNS and CDR2 SASEGT come from the germline V gene. Germline trimming cut 4 bases from V and 0 bases from J; bases unmatched to any gene: 4. The CDR3 DNA reads as TGTGCCAGCAGTGGACAGGGGATCACAACTAATGAAAAACTGTTTTTT. Protein sequence: CASSGQGITTNEKLFF.

V is TRBV12-3 or TRBV12-4 and J is TRBJ2-5; no clear D. The CDR3 covers 13 residues. Trimming pared 1 base from V and 5 bases from J, leaving 8 bases between. CDR3 amino acids: CASSLGPGETQYF. The CDR3 DNA is TGTGCCAGCAGTTTAGGGCCAGGCGAGACCCAGTACTTC.

V usage is TRBV4-1 and J usage is TRBJ2-2; 7 bases line up with TRBD1. CDR1 and CDR2 (germline): MGHRA, YSYEKL. V was pared by 2 bases and J by 7 bases, with 4 bases of the junction left unmatched. The CDR3 is 14 amino acids. The CDR3 DNA reads TGCGCCAGCAGCCAAACAGGGGTGCACGGGGAGCTGTTTTTT. Protein sequence: CASSQTGVHGELFF.

The J gene is TRBJ2-2, the V gene TRBV28, with unresolved D. V lost 6 bases and J 6 bases, leaving 8 bases between the germline ends. Germline V gives CDR1 MDHEN, CDR2 SYDVKM. The CDR3 spans 12 residues. CDR3 coding DNA: TGTGCCAGCAGCATCTTAGCCGGGGAGCTGTTTTTT. The encoded protein is CASSILAGELFF.

The V call is TRBV5-4, the J call TRBJ2-1; 11 nucleotides line up with TRBD2. Losses at the gene ends were 6 bases for V and 5 bases for J; bases not matched to a gene: 7. The CDR3 loop spans 15 amino acids. Germline V lookup: CDR1 SGHNT, CDR2 YYREEE (reference sequence). CDR3 bases: TGTGCCAGCATCGATATAGCGGGAGGGGACAATGAGCAGTTCTTC. Translation gives CASIDIAGGDNEQFF.

The chain employs TRBV5-1 and TRBJ2-5, with 7 bases identical to TRBD2. Unmatched junction bases numbered 3, after V lost 2 bases and J lost 5 bases. The CDR3 runs to 13 residues. CDR1 and CDR2 from the germline V gene are SGHRS and YFSETQ. In nucleotides, the CDR3 is TGCGCCAGCAGCTTTACACTAGCGGAGACCCAGTACTTC. It is translated as CASSFTLAETQYF.

The chain recombines TRBV6-2 or TRBV6-3 with TRBJ2-7, with TRBD2 matching 11 bases. This CDR3 is 16 amino acids long. Trimming at V came to 0 bases and at J to 5 bases, leaving 6 bases not matched to a gene. Germline V CDR1 and CDR2: MNHEY, SVGEGT. CDR3 loop: CASSYSGLAGGHEQYF. The CDR3 DNA is TGTGCCAGCAGTTACTCCGGGCTAGCGGGAGGACACGAGCAGTACTTC.

The table lists this clone with a few counts. The rearrangement links TRBV7-8 to TRBJ1-1; D possibly corresponds to TRBD1 (6 bases). Germline lookup yields CDR1 SGHVS and CDR2 FQNEAQ. The length of the CDR3 is 14 residues. Between the trimmed V and J ends, which lost 2 bases and 4 bases, there was a span of 11 bases. The CDR3 region has the DNA TGTGCCAGCAGCTTATGGGGGCAATCCACTGAAGCTTTCTTT. Translation: CASSLWGQSTEAFF.